A single sample is the source of the 14 T cell receptor beta chains below, sequenced in a study of metastatic and nonmetastatic thyroid tumors. TCRdb reprocessed the PCR reads using MiXCR. The sample contains 60,000 to 85,000 clones, more than 15% of which appear only once. No patient received treatment before thyroid surgery. Sample: blood. The receptors originated from a female donor with papillary thyroid cancer or a benign thyroid nodule (not recorded which). Some clones in this sample may be carry-over from other donors' samples.

This clone appeared many times. The junction and the germline gene differ at one end; a read error may be behind it. The chain couples TRBV7-7 to TRBJ2-5, with 9 bases aligning to TRBD2. This CDR3 is 14 amino acids long. Germline V gene data show CDR1 as SSHAT and CDR2 as FNYEAQ (reference sequence). CDR3: CASSTGLAQETQYF. The CDR3 DNA reads as TGTGCTAGCAGCACGGGACTAGCTCAAGAGACCCAGTACTTC.

The chain combines TRBV7-2 with TRBJ1-2; TRBD1 might be the D (5 bases). CDR1 is SGHTA and CDR2 is FQGNSA in the germline V gene. Trimming shortened V by 5 bases and J by 9 bases, and 16 bases separated the two germline ends. This CDR3 region has 13 residues. The CDR3 nucleotides are TGTGCCAGCAGCCCGGACATGTTGTATTGCTACACCTTC. Protein product: CASSPDMLYCYTF.

Remarks on this clone: A read error may account for a junction end that differs from germline. This chain joins TRBV20-1 and TRBJ2-3; D remains ambiguous. There are 16 residues in the CDR3. CDR1 and CDR2 from the germline V gene are DFQATT and SNEGSKA (reference sequence). The CDR3 is CSALAVNRAITDTQYF. DNA for the CDR3: TGCAGTGCTTTGGCAGTGAATCGGGCGATCACAGATACGCAGTACTTT.

This clone was recorded at least ten times. The gene calls are TRBV5-1 and TRBJ1-1; D remains unclear. CDR1 is SGHRS, CDR2 YFSETQ, per germline. Trimming pared 0 bases from V and 6 bases from J, leaving 9 bases between. The CDR3 consists of 13 residues. CDR3 bases: TGCGCCAGCAGCTTGGCCGGGCGATCTGAAGCTTTCTTT. Translating gives CASSLAGRSEAFF.

This clone has a count of ten or more. The CDR3 here is CASSSGYRGSSPLHF. Here the CDR3 DNA reads TGTGCCAGCTCGAGTGGATACCGGGGGAGTTCACCCCTCCACTTT. The chain carries TRBV12-3 or TRBV12-4 and TRBJ1-6; D possibly corresponds to TRBD1 (5 bases). Deletions cut 8 bases from V and 9 bases from J, with 20 bases between. This CDR3 contains 15 residues.

This chain connects TRBV7-2 to TRBJ2-3; 16 nucleotides line up with TRBD2. The CDR3 is made up of 20 amino acids. CDR1 and CDR2 from the germline V gene are SGHTA and FQGNSA. V lost 2 bases, J lost 2 bases, and 10 bases stayed unmatched. CDR3 nucleotides: TGTGCCAGCAGCTTATACCCTGGGACTAGCGGGAGGGTAGACACAGATACGCAGTATTTT. Its protein is CASSLYPGTSGRVDTDTQYF. The full variable domain, with the rest looked up from reference TRBV7-2 and TRBJ2-3, is GAGVSQSPSNKVTEKGKDVELRCDPISGHTALYWYRQSLGQGLEFLIYFQGNSAPDKSGLPSDRFSAERTGGSVSTLTIQRTQQEDSAVYLCASSLYPGTSGRVDTDTQYFGPGTRLTVL.

Notes on this clone: Different DNA sequences within this sample yield the same CDR3. The CDR3 DNA reads TGTGCCAGCAGTGAGGCTATGAGGGGACTCGATGGCTACACCTTC. This encodes CASSEAMRGLDGYTF. The V call is TRBV6-1, the J call TRBJ1-2, with a tentative D call TRBD1 (5 bases). V was pared by 3 bases and J by 6 bases, with 17 bases between. The V gene's germline CDR1 is MNHNS and CDR2 SASEGT. This CDR3 has 15 residues.

This clone was observed many times. The J gene is TRBJ2-1, the V gene TRBV7-8, with TRBD2 as a possible D gene (5 bases). The CDR3 runs 15 residues. Trimming took 5 bases from V and 1 from J, leaving 12 bases between them. Germline V lookup: CDR1 SGHVS, CDR2 FQNEAQ. CDR3 sequence: CASSPWVASYNEQFF. The CDR3 region has the DNA TGTGCCAGCAGCCCGTGGGTAGCGTCCTACAATGAGCAGTTCTTC.

This clone was seen only a few times. In the same sample, other DNA sequences code for this CDR3. The chain has TRBV12-3 or TRBV12-4 and TRBJ2-7; D might be TRBD1 (6 bases). The CDR3 is made up of 15 amino acids. Trimming cost V 7 bases and J 2 bases, with 18 bases left between them. CDR3 protein: CASTLGAGGPYEQYF. CDR3 sequence (DNA): TGTGCCAGCACCCTGGGGGCTGGAGGCCCCTACGAGCAGTACTTC.

V gene TRBV6-8 combines with J gene TRBJ2-7, with 8 bases that match TRBD1. The CDR3 sequence is 14 residues long. J gave up 4 bases and V 5 bases, and 7 bases lay outside the gene matches. Germline V gives CDR1 MNHGY, CDR2 SAAAGT. DNA of the CDR3: TGTGCCAGCAGTCCCCAGGACAGGGAGTACGAGCAGTACTTC. It translates to CASSPQDREYEQYF.

This clone was counted at least ten times. The chain couples TRBV27 to TRBJ2-1; 8 bases are shared with TRBD2. The ends lost 8 bases at V and 8 bases at J; junction bases unmatched: 14. The CDR3 consists of 15 residues. CDR1 MNHEY and CDR2 SMNVEV come from the germline V gene (reference sequence). As DNA, the CDR3 is TGTGCCAGCTCCCCTCCCCCGGGAGGGCAGGATGAGCAGTTCTTC. Translated, it gives CASSPPPGGQDEQFF.

This clone was counted at least ten times. The chain is built from TRBV10-3 and TRBJ1-1, with D unclear. Germline V gene data show CDR1 as ENHRY and CDR2 as SYGVKD. CDR3 size: 12 residues. Trimming removed 4 bases from V and 1 base from J, with 4 bases in between. The CDR3 loop reads CAISGGNTEAFF. The CDR3 region has the DNA TGTGCCATCAGTGGCGGGAACACTGAAGCTTTCTTT.

This clone was counted only a few times. The chain combines TRBV19 with TRBJ2-5; D is undetermined. The germline V gene has CDR1 LNHDA and CDR2 SQIVND (reference sequence). The CDR3 totals 11 residues. Deletions cut 3 bases from V and 1 base from J, with 0 bases between. Written as DNA, the CDR3 is TGTGCCAGTAGTATCCAAGAGACCCAGTACTTC. This gives the protein CASSIQETQYF.

This clone was seen many times. The genes are TRBV9 and TRBJ2-2; 7 bases line up with TRBD2. Germline CDR1 reads SGDLS; CDR2 reads YYNGEE. The CDR3 runs 18 residues. With V trimmed by 4 bases and J by 4 bases, 16 bases remained unmatched. The CDR3 DNA is TGTGCCAGCAGCCCCCGGGCCGGGGGAGGGCCGAGCACCGGGGAGCTGTTTTTT. Translating it yields CASSPRAGGGPSTGELFF. The variable domain in full, with the rest retrieved from reference TRBV9 and TRBJ2-2, is DSGVTQTPKHLITATGQRVTLRCSPRSGDLSVYWYQQSLDQGLQFLIQYYNGEERAKGNILERFSAQQFPDLHSELNLSSLELGDSALYFCASSPRAGGGPSTGELFFGEGSRLTVL.